By sample fraction, the clone carrying this T cell receptor beta chain is medium-sized. Its antigen remains unknown. The data were taken from a study of T cells after posttransplantation cyclophosphamide. Findings and limits, study-wide: After PTCy, TRB diversity resembled that of CNI/methotrexate controls. Tissue-infiltrating T cells from skin or gut overlapped little with blood T cells. Donor-recipient repertoire similarity was low at 1-2 months, rising over year one.

Cyclophosphamide on days +3 and +4 followed busulfan-fludarabine conditioning and a marrow graft. Profiled with immunoSEQ multiplex PCR; TCRdb holds only in-frame clones, not every one. The sample shows about 2,900 clones, none of them appearing just once. Germline V gives CDR1 SGHAT, CDR2 FQNNGV. There are 15 residues in the CDR3. V was shortened by 3 bases and J by 6 bases, with 15 bases between the two germline ends. This sequence joins TRBV11-2 and TRBJ2-1, with D maybe TRBD1 (6 bases). This TCR came from a female patient between 50 and 59 years old who received an allogeneic stem cell transplant from a related donor, was CMV-positive, and had no GVHD. The graft donor may have given rise to some T cells. The sequencing used PBMCs, collected after allogeneic stem cell transplant with posttransplant cyclophosphamide. CDR3 in amino acids: CASSFRQFRGNEQFF. The CDR3 DNA reads as TGTGCCAGCAGCTTTCGGCAGTTCAGGGGCAATGAGCAGTTCTTC. Based on the CDR3 plus reference TRBV11-2 and TRBJ2-1, the full variable domain is EAGVAQSPRYKIIEKRQSVAFWCNPISGHATLYWYQQILGQGPKLLIQFQNNGVVDDSQLPKDRFSAERLKGVDSTLKIQPAKLEDSAVYLCASSFRQFRGNEQFFGPGTRLTVL.